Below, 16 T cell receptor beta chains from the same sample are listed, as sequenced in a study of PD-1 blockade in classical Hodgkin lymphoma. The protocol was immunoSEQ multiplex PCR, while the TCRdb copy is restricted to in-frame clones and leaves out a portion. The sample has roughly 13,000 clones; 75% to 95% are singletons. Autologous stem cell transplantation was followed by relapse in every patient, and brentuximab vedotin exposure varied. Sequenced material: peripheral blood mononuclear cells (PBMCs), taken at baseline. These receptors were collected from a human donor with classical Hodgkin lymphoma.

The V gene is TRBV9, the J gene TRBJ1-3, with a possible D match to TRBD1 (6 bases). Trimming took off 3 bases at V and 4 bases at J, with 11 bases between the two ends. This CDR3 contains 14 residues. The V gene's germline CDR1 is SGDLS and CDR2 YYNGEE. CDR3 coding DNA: TGTGCCAGCAGCGAACAGGGCGCGGGAAACACCATATATTTT. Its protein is CASSEQGAGNTIYF.

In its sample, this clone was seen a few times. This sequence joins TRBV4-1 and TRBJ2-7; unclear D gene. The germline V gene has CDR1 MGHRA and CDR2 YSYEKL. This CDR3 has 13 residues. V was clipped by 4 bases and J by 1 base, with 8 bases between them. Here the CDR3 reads CASSPVVSYEQYF. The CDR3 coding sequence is TGCGCCAGCAGCCCAGTCGTATCCTACGAGCAGTACTTC.

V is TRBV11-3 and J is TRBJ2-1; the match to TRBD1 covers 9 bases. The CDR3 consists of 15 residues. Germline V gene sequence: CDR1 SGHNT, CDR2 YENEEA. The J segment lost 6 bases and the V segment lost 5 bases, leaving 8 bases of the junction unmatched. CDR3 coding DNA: TGTGCCAGCAGCGCGACAGGGGGTGTTCTCAATGAGCAGTTCTTC. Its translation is CASSATGGVLNEQFF.

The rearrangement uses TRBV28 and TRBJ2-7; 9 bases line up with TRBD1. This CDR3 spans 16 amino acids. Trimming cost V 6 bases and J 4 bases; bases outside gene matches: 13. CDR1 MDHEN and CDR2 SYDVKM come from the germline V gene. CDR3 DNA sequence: TGTGCCAGCAGGGCTTCCGTCCGGACAGGGGCTTACGAGCAGTACTTC. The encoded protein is CASRASVRTGAYEQYF.

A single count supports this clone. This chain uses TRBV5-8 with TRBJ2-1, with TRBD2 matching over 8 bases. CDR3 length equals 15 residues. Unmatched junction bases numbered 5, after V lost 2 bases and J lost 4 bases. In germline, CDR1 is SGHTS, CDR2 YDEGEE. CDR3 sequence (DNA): TGTGCCAGCAGCTTCCGGCGGGGGGAGTACAATGAGCAGTTCTTC. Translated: CASSFRRGEYNEQFF.

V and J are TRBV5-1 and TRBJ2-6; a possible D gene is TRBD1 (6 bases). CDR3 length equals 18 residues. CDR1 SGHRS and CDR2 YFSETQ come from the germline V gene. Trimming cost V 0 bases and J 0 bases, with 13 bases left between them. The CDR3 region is CASSLDTGMGSGANVLTF. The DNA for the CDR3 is TGCGCCAGCAGCTTGGATACAGGGATGGGCTCTGGGGCCAACGTCCTGACTTTC.

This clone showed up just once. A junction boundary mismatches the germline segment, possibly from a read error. This CDR3 is CAGSGTGFSYNEQFF. In DNA, the CDR3 is TGTGCCGGCAGCGGAACAGGGTTCTCCTACAATGAGCAGTTCTTC. The chain employs TRBV6-5 and TRBJ2-1, with TRBD1 as a possible D gene (6 bases). The CDR3 is made up of 15 amino acids. Germline CDR1 MNHEY, CDR2 SVGAGI.

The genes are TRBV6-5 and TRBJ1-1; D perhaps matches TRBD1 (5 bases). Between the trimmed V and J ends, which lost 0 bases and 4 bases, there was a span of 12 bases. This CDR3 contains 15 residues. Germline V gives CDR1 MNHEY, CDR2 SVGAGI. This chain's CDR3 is CASSYSQGGGTEAFF. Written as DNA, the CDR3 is TGTGCCAGCAGTTACTCTCAGGGTGGCGGCACTGAAGCTTTCTTT.

Here the CDR3 reads CASSPLPGGVRAGNTIYF. CDR3 in DNA: TGTGCCAGCTCACCACTCCCCGGGGGCGTCCGAGCTGGAAACACCATATATTTT. J is TRBJ1-3 and V is TRBV18; D perhaps matches TRBD1 (6 bases). Germline loops: CDR1 KGHSH, CDR2 LQKENI. The CDR3 is made up of 18 amino acids. Trimming took off 1 base at V and 2 bases at J, with 18 bases between the two ends.

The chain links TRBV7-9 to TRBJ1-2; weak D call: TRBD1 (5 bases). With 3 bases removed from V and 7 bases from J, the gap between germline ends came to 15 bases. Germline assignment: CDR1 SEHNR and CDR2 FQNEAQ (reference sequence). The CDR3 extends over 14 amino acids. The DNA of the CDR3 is TGTGCCAGCAGCTTCGAACAAGAGACAGCTGGCTACACCTTC. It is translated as CASSFEQETAGYTF.

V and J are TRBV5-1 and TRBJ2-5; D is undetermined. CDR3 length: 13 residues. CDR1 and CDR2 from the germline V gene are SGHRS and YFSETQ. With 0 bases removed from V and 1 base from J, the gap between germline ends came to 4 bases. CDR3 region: CASSLGGQETQYF. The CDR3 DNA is TGCGCCAGCAGCTTGGGAGGCCAAGAGACCCAGTACTTC.

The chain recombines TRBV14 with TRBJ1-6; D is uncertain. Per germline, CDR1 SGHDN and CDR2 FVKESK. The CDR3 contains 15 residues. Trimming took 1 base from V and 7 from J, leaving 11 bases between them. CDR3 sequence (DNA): TGTGCCAGCAGCCAAGTCGGGGTCGAGAATTCACCCCTCCACTTT. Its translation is CASSQVGVENSPLHF.

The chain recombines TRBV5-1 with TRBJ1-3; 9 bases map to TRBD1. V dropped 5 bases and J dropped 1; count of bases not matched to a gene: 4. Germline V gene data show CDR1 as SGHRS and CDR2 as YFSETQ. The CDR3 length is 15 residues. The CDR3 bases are TGCGCCAGCAGGGGGACAGGGATTTCTGGAAACACCATATATTTT. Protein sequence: CASRGTGISGNTIYF.

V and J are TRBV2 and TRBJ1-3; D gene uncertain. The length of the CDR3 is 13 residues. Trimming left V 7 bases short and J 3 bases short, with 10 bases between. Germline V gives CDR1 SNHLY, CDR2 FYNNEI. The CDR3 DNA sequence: TGTGCCAGCACCCCTAAGGGTGGAAACACCATATATTTT. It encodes CASTPKGGNTIYF. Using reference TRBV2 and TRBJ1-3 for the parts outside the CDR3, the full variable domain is EPEVTQTPSHQVTQMGQEVILRCVPISNHLYFYWYRQILGQKVEFLVSFYNNEISEKSEIFDDQFSVERPDGSNFTLKIRSTKLEDSAMYFCASTPKGGNTIYFGEGSWLTVV.

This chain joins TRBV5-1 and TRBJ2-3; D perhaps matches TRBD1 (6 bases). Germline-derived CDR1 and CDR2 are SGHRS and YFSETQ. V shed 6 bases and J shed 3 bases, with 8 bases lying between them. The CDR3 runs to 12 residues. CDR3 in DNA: TGCGCCAGCACCGGACAGACAGATACGCAGTATTTT. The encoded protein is CASTGQTDTQYF.

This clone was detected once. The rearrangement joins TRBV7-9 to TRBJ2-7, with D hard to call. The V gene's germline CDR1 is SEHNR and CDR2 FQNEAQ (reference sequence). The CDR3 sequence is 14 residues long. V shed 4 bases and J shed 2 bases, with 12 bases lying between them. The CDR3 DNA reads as TGTGCCAGCAGCTCAGACTTGCGAACCTACGAGCAGTACTTC. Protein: CASSSDLRTYEQYF. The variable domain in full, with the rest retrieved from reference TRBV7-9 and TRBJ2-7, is DTGVSQNPRHKITKRGQNVTFRCDPISEHNRLYWYRQTLGQGPEFLTYFQNEAQLEKSRLLSDRFSAERPKGSFSTLEIQRTEQGDSAMYLCASSSDLRTYEQYFGPGTRLTVT.